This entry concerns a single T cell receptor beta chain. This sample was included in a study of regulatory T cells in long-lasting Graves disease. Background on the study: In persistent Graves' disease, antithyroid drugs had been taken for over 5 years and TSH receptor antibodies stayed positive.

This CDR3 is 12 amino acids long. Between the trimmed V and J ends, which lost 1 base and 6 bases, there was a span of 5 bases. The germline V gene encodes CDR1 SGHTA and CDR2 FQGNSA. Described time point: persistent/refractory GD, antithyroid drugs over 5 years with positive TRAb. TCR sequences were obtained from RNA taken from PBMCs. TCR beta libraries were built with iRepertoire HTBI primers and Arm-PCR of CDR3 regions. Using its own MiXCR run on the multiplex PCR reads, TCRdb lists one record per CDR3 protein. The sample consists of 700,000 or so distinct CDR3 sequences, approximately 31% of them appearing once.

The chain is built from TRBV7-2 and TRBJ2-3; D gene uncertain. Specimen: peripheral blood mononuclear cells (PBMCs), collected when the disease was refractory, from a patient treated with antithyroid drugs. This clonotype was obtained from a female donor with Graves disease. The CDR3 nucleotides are TGTGCCAGCAGCTTAGTTGAGGATACGCAGTATTTT. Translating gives CASSLVEDTQYF.